The 15 T cell receptor beta chains reported below all come from one sample, sequenced in a study of shared T cell receptors in the human thymus. Repertoires were generated with immunoSEQ multiplex PCR, while TCRdb's copy carries only in-frame clones and drops some. Among hundreds of thousands of clones, roughly 88% were seen once, and the ten largest hold 0.01%. The data were also submitted as part of a second study, on human thymus T cells.

Sequences were obtained from thymocytes. Receptors originate from a boy under three years old with a congenital heart defect.

The chain employs TRBV5-1 and TRBJ2-7; D gene ambiguous. V lost 4 bases and J 5 bases, leaving 13 bases between the germline ends. The CDR3 has 13 amino acids. Germline V gene sequence: CDR1 SGHRS, CDR2 YFSETQ. This CDR3 is CASSLDRYHEQYF. CDR3 bases: TGCGCCAGCAGCCTAGATCGGTACCACGAGCAGTACTTC.

The gene calls are TRBV30 and TRBJ2-3; a weak D match, TRBD2 (6 bases). Germline CDR1 and CDR2: GTSNPN and SVGIG (reference sequence). Trimming cost V 1 base and J 0 bases, with 11 bases left between them. The CDR3 loop spans 15 amino acids. CDR3 amino acids: CAWSGAGLSTDTQYF. CDR3 bases: TGTGCCTGGAGTGGAGCGGGTTTGAGCACAGATACGCAGTATTTT.

V and J are TRBV7-6 and TRBJ1-2; 9 bases match TRBD1. Germline assignment: CDR1 SGHVS and CDR2 FNYEAQ. J lost 6 bases, V lost 5 bases, and 4 bases had no gene match. CDR3 length: 13 amino acids. The CDR3 DNA reads TGTGCCAGCAGCCGGGACAGGGCCCATGGCTACACCTTC. This sequence encodes CASSRDRAHGYTF. The full variable domain, with the rest looked up from reference TRBV7-6 and TRBJ1-2, is GAGVSQSPRYKVTKRGQDVALRCDPISGHVSLYWYRQALGQGPEFLTYFNYEAQQDKSGLPNDRFSAERPEGSISTLTIQRTEQRDSAMYRCASSRDRAHGYTFGSGTRLTVV.

The table lists this clone with a count of one. The V and J genes are TRBV4-2 and TRBJ2-1, with 7 nucleotides matching TRBD2. The germline CDR1 and CDR2 sequences are LGHNA and YNFKEQ. V was pared by 1 base and J by 3 bases, with 6 bases of the junction left unmatched. The CDR3 length is 16 residues. The CDR3 DNA reads TGTGCCAGCAGCCAAGGAGCGGGGCGGATCTACAATGAGCAGTTCTTC. Its protein product is CASSQGAGRIYNEQFF.

V gene TRBV4-3 combines with J gene TRBJ1-4, with 9 positions matching TRBD1. V shed 4 bases and J 3 bases; nucleotides not matched to a gene: 12. This CDR3 is built from 18 residues. Per the germline V gene, CDR1 is LGHNA and CDR2 is YSLEER. CDR3 in amino acids: CASSPQVGQGTSNEKLFF. The CDR3 nucleotides are TGCGCCAGCAGCCCCCAAGTGGGACAGGGTACGTCTAATGAAAAACTGTTTTTT.

The V gene is TRBV7-9, the J gene TRBJ2-6; no clear D gene. CDR3 length: 15 residues. Trimming took 0 bases from V and 4 from J, leaving 7 bases between them. Germline assignment: CDR1 SEHNR and CDR2 FQNEAQ (reference sequence). CDR3 protein: CASSLAWPGANVLTF. The CDR3 bases are TGTGCCAGCAGCTTAGCGTGGCCCGGGGCCAACGTCCTGACTTTC.

The chain combines TRBV4-3 with TRBJ2-1, with 12 bases fitting TRBD2. CDR1 LGHNA and CDR2 YSLEER come from the germline V gene. V shed 4 bases and J 3 bases; nucleotides not matched to a gene: 16. The CDR3 has 20 amino acids. The CDR3 nucleotides read TGCGCCAGCAGCCTCAATCTGACTAGCGGGAGCGGTGGGGGCTACAATGAGCAGTTCTTC. Translating gives CASSLNLTSGSGGGYNEQFF.

This clone was seen once. CDR3 protein: CASSLSPNPQRDKNIQYF. Written as DNA, the CDR3 is TGTGCCAGCAGTTTATCCCCCAATCCCCAGCGAGACAAAAACATTCAGTACTTC. This chain joins TRBV28 and TRBJ2-4; the D is unclear. V lost 1 base to trimming and J lost 3 bases, with 19 bases between them. Germline V gene data show CDR1 as MDHEN and CDR2 as SYDVKM. The CDR3 sequence is 18 residues long. Complete variable domain (other parts from reference TRBV28 and TRBJ2-4): DVKVTQSSRYLVKRTGEKVFLECVQDMDHENMFWYRQDPGLGLRLIYFSYDVKMKEKGDIPEGYSVSREKKERFSLILESASTNQTSMYLCASSLSPNPQRDKNIQYFGAGTRLSVL.

In DNA form, the CDR3 reads TGTGCCAGCAGCTCGCCGGGACAGGGCGCCTACGAGCAGTACTTC. Translating gives CASSSPGQGAYEQYF. The chain joins TRBV5-6 to TRBJ2-7; 9 positions match TRBD1. This CDR3 comprises 15 residues. Germline V CDR1 and CDR2: SGHDT, YYEEEE. V trimming: 3 bases; J trimming: 2 bases; junction bases outside the gene matches: 6.

This sequence joins TRBV18 and TRBJ1-2, with 9 positions matching TRBD1. V trimming: 4 bases; J trimming: 5 bases; junction bases outside the gene matches: 2. The CDR3 loop spans 13 amino acids. Germline values: CDR1 KGHSH, CDR2 LQKENI. The CDR3 nucleotides are TGTGCCAGCTCACGCGGGACAGGGTATGGCTACACCTTC. Its translation: CASSRGTGYGYTF.

The J gene is TRBJ2-3, the V gene TRBV9, with 7 positions matching TRBD2. This CDR3 contains 16 residues. J was trimmed by 0 bases and V by 2 bases; bases with no gene match: 6. Germline V gene data show CDR1 as SGDLS and CDR2 as YYNGEE. The CDR3 sequence is CASSVLSGVSTDTQYF. Here the CDR3 DNA reads TGTGCCAGCAGCGTCCTGAGCGGGGTTAGCACAGATACGCAGTATTTT.

This clone was observed a few times. This chain connects TRBV19 to TRBJ2-7; TRBD2 might be the D (5 bases). Trimming left V 2 bases short and J 9 bases short, with 17 bases between. Germline V CDR1 and CDR2: LNHDA, SQIVND (reference sequence). The CDR3 is 14 residues long. The CDR3 nucleotides are TGTGCCAGTAGTATAAGCGGCCTAACAACAAGGCAGTACTTC. Its translation is CASSISGLTTRQYF.

The chain has TRBV14 and TRBJ2-7; 9 bases are shared with TRBD1. Germline V gives CDR1 SGHDN, CDR2 FVKESK. This CDR3 is built from 14 residues. V was clipped by 5 bases and J by 5 bases; unmatched bases: 7. In DNA form, the CDR3 reads TGTGCCAGCAGCTTCCGGGACAGGGAGAACGAGCAGTACTTC. This sequence encodes CASSFRDRENEQYF.

The chain has TRBV5-1 and TRBJ1-1; 8 bases map to TRBD1. The germline CDR1 and CDR2 sequences are SGHRS and YFSETQ. After removal of 3 bases from V and 0 bases from J, the junction contained 7 bases not matched to a gene. The CDR3 totals 16 residues. The CDR3 here is CASSSKTGALNTEAFF. CDR3 DNA: TGCGCCAGCAGCTCCAAGACAGGGGCGCTGAACACTGAAGCTTTCTTT. The full variable domain, in which reference TRBV5-1 and TRBJ1-1 provide the parts outside the CDR3, is KAGVTQTPRYLIKTRGQQVTLSCSPISGHRSVSWYQQTPGQGLQFLFEYFSETQRNKGNFPGRFSGRQFSNSRSEMNVSTLELGDSALYLCASSSKTGALNTEAFFGQGTRLTVV.

The chain employs TRBV27 and TRBJ1-2, with D possibly TRBD1 on 5 matching bases. Trimming left V 2 bases short and J 6 bases short, with 19 bases between. Germline values: CDR1 MNHEY, CDR2 SMNVEV (reference sequence). This CDR3 comprises 16 residues. The CDR3 DNA reads TGTGCCAGCAGTTTACTACCCACTAAGACAGAAGATGGCTACACCTTC. Its protein product is CASSLLPTKTEDGYTF.